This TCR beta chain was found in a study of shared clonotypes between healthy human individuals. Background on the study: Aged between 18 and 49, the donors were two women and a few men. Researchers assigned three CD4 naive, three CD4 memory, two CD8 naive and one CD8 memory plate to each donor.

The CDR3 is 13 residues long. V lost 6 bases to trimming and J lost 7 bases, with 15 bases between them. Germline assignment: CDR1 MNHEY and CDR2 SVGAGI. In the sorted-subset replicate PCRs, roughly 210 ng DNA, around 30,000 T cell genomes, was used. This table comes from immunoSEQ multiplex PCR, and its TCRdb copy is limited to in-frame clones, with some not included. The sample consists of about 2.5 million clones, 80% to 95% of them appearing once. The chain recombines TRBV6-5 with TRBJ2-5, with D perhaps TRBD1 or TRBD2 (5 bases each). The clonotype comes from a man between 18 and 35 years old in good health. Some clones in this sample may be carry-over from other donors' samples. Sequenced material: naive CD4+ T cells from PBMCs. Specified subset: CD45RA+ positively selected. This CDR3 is CASSSGVGATQYF. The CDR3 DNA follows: TGTGCCAGCAGCTCCGGAGTCGGGGCGACCCAGTACTTC.